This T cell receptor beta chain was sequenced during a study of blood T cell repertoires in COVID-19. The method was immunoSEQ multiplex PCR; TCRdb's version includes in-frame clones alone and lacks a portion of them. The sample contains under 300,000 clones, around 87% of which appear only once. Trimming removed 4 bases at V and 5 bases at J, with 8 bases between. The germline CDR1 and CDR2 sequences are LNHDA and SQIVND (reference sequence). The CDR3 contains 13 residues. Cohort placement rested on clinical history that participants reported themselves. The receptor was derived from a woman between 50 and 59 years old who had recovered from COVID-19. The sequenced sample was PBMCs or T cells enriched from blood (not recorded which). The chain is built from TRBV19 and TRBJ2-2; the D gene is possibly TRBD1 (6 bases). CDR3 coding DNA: TGTGCCAGTAGTAACAGGGTGACCGGGGAGCTGTTTTTT. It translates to CASSNRVTGELFF.